This TCR beta chain was observed in a study of T cells in Graves' hyperthyroidism and ophthalmopathy. The wider study: Peripheral blood was acquired at first diagnosis, ahead of any therapy whatsoever. Regarding the study as a whole: Blood also held most thyroid clonotypes expanded beyond 0.001.

It was RNA transcripts that yielded the amplified TCR beta CDR3 regions. A first-round RT-PCR of the TCR CDR3 used the HTBI primer set. TCRdb processed the multiplex PCR reads anew with MiXCR; each CDR3 protein has one entry. The table shows approximately 420,000 distinct CDR3 sequences, with just under 15% occurring only once. The definition of stable Graves' hyperthyroidism was no ophthalmopathy progression within 18 months. Subjects aged 18 to 65 presented with newly diagnosed hyperthyroidism of less than 2 months' duration. This clonotype was picked up many times. Its antigen is as yet unknown. Trimming cost V 5 bases and J 8 bases; bases outside gene matches: 13. The CDR3 sequence is 15 residues long.

Input material: blood. The TCR originated in a woman aged 25 to 39 with Graves' hyperthyroidism. This chain uses TRBV12-3 or TRBV12-4 with TRBJ2-5; 8 nucleotides match TRBD1. The CDR3 sequence is CASSTTGTGGRTQYF. CDR3 nucleotide sequence: TGTGCCAGCAGTACCACCGGGACAGGTGGTCGCACCCAGTACTTC.